Described below is a single TCR beta chain sequence and its context. The data belong to a study of blood T cell repertoires in COVID-19. The V end lost 6 bases, the J end lost 8 bases, and 19 bases lay between the germline ends. This CDR3 has 14 amino acids. Per germline, CDR1 MNHNY and CDR2 SVGAGI (reference sequence). This table comes from immunoSEQ multiplex PCR, and its TCRdb copy is limited to in-frame clones, with some not included. The sample includes roughly 230,000 clones, around 90% of them seen just once. The J gene is TRBJ1-2, the V gene TRBV6-6; D is unresolved. The receptor comes from a woman aged 55-69 years with COVID-19, enrolled during active disease. The specimen sequenced was peripheral blood. This chain's CDR3 is CASRPLGEGGGYTF. The CDR3 coding sequence is TGTGCCAGCAGACCCTTGGGAGAGGGCGGGGGCTACACCTTC.